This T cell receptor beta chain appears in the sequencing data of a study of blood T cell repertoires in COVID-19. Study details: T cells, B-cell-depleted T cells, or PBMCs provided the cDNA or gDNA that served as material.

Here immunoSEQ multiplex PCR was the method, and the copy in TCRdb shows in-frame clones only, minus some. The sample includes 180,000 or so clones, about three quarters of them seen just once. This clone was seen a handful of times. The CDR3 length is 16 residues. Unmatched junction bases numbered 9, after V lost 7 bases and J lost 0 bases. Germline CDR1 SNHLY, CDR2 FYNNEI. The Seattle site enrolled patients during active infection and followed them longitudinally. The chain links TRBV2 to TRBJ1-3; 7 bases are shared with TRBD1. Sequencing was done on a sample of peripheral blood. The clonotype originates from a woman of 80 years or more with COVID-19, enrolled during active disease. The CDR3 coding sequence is TGTGCCAGCACCCGGGACAGTAGAGCCTCTGGAAACACCATATATTTT. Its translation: CASTRDSRASGNTIYF.